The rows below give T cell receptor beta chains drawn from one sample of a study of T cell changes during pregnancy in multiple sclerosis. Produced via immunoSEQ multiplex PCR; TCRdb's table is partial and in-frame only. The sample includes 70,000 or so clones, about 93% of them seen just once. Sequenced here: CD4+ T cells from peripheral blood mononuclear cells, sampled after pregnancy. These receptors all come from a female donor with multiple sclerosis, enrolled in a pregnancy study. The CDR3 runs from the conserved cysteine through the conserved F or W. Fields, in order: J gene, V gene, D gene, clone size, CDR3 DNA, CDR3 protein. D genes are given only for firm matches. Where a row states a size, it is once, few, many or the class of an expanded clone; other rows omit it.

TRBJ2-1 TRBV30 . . TGTGCCTGGGGGCCCGGGGACAATGAGCAGTTCTTC CAWGPGDNEQFF
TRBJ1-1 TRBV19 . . TGTGCCAGTAGGTCTCGGGAGGGTTGGACCCCTGAAGCTTTCTTT CASRSREGWTPEAFF
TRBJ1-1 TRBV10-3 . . TGTGCCATCAGTCCAGCGGGGAGGGCGCGCGGTACTGAAGCTTTCTTT CAISPAGRARGTEAFF
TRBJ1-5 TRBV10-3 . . TGTGCCATCAGTGAGGGACAACATAGCAATCAGCCCCAGCATTTT CAISEGQHSNQPQHF
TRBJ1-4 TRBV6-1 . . TGTGCCAGCAGGTTGGACTTAAATAATGAAAAACTGTTTTTT CASRLDLNNEKLFF
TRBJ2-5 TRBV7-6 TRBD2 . TGTGCCAGCAGCTTAGGTCCGGGGGGCCAAGAGACCCAGTACTTC CASSLGPGGQETQYF
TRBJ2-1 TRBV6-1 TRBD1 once TGTGCCAGCAGTTCGGACAGGGGTCGACAGTTCTTC CASSSDRGRQFF
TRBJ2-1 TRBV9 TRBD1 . TGTGCCAGCAGCCCCAGGGGGGGACAGGGTGTCGGTGAGCAGTTCTTC CASSPRGGQGVGEQFF
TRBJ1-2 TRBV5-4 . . TGTGCCAGCAGAGCGGGGGGGACCGCACCACCTAACTATGGCTACACCTTC CASRAGGTAPPNYGYTF
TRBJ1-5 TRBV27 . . TGTGCCAGCAAAAACTCGGACAGATACAATCAGCCCCAGCATTTT CASKNSDRYNQPQHF
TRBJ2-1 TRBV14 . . TGTGCCAGCAGCCCCAAAGGGGTAAGGCAGTTCTTC CASSPKGVRQFF
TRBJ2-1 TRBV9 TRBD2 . TGTGCCAGCAGCCCAGGACTAGCGGGCTCGCGCAATGAGCAGTTCTTC CASSPGLAGSRNEQFF
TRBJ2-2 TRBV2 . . TGTGCCAGCAGGAGGGAGGGGGCCGGGGAGCTGTTTTTT CASRREGAGELFF
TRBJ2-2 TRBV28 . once TGTGCCAGCAGTTTAGGGCGGAACACCGGGGAGCTGTTTTTT CASSLGRNTGELFF
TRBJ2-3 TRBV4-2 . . TGTGCCAGCAGCCAAGGGACACGGCAAATCCCAGATACGCAGTATTTT CASSQGTRQIPDTQYF
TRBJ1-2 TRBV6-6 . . TGTGCCAGCAGTTACTCGAAGTGGAGGGAGTATGGCTACACCTTC CASSYSKWREYGYTF
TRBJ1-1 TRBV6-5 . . TGTGCCAGCACCTTTAGGGAGGGGACTGAAGCTTTCTTT CASTFREGTEAFF
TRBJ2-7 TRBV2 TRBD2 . TGTGCCAGCACAATGGACGCCAAGACGGGACTAGGGTACGAGCAGTACTTC CASTMDAKTGLGYEQYF
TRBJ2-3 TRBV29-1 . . TGCAGCGTTGAAGATATGGGCGGGGTTAGCACAGATACGCAGTATTTT CSVEDMGGVSTDTQYF
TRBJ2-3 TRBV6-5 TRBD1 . TGTGCCAGCAGTTACTCCAGGGGGCTGGATACGCAGTATTTT CASSYSRGLDTQYF
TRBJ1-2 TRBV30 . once TGTGCCTGCGCGGAAGGAGGGCCCCGAGGCTACACCTTC CACAEGGPRGYTF
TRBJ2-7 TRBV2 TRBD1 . TGTGCCAGCAGTGTTGGACAGGGGGGGGAGCAGTACTTC CASSVGQGGEQYF
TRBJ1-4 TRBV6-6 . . TGTGCCAGCAGCCCATCCCTAGGTGAAAAACTGTTTTTT CASSPSLGEKLFF
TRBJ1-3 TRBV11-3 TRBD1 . TGTGCCAGGAGCCAGCCCCCGGGACGGGTACAGGGGCAAAACACCATATATTTT CARSQPPGRVQGQNTIYF
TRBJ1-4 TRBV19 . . TGTGCCAGTAGTAGGACACTGAATAATGAAAAACTGTTTTTT CASSRTLNNEKLFF
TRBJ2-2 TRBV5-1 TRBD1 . TGCGCCAGCAGCGGACAGACAGGGGTAGTGAACACCGGGGAGCTGTTTTTT CASSGQTGVVNTGELFF
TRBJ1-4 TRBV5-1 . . TGCGCCAGCAGGCAGACAACCACAACTAATGAAAAACTGTTTTTT CASRQTTTTNEKLFF
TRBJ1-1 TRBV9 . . TGTGCCAGCAGCGTGACAGGTAAGGGTGCCCTGAACACTGAAGCTTTCTTT CASSVTGKGALNTEAFF
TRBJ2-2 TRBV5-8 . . TGTGCCAGCAGCCTACAGGGTTCTGCCGGGGAGCTGTTTTTT CASSLQGSAGELFF
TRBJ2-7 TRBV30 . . TGTGCCTGGAGTGCACCGCAGGGGAGCGAGCAGTACTTC CAWSAPQGSEQYF
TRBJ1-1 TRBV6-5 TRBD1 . TGTGCCAGCAGTTACCGTGGGAGACAGGGAGAAGCTTTCTTT CASSYRGRQGEAFF
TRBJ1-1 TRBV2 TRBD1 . TGTGCCAGCAGTGTGACAGGGGGGTCTGAAGCTTTCTTT CASSVTGGSEAFF
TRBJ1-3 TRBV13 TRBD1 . TGTGCCAGCAGCCCCGGGACAGGGGAGAGGAGAAACACCATATATTTT CASSPGTGERRNTIYF
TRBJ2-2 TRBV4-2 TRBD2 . TGTGCCAGCAGCCCCCGTAGCGGGAGGGCCGGAGGCACCGGGGAGCTGTTTTTT CASSPRSGRAGGTGELFF
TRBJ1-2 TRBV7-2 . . TGTGCCAGCAGTCTACGGACGAGGGCAGGCTATGGCTACACCTTC CASSLRTRAGYGYTF